The 20 T cell receptor beta chains in this list originate from one sample, sequenced in a study of cytomegalovirus exposure and HLA in healthy donors. PCR primers comprised 60 Vbeta and 13 Jbeta primers. Clones were sequenced by immunoSEQ multiplex PCR, and TCRdb holds only the in-frame ones, with some missing. The sample has some 99,000 clones, around 77% seen once; the top ten hold approximately 8%. The sequenced material came from PBMCs. These receptors originate from a female donor in good health and CMV-seronegative.

The J gene is TRBJ2-7, the V gene TRBV9; 7 bases agree with TRBD1. CDR1 is SGDLS, CDR2 YYNGEE, per germline. After removal of 4 bases from V and 6 bases from J, the junction contained 13 bases not matched to a gene. The CDR3 has 15 residues. This CDR3 reads CASSPRQGPVSEQYF. In nucleotides, the CDR3 is TGTGCCAGCAGCCCCAGACAGGGCCCGGTGAGCGAGCAGTACTTC.

The chain has TRBV30 and TRBJ1-1; D not resolved. The germline gives CDR1 GTSNPN, CDR2 SVGIG (reference sequence). V lost 2 bases, J lost 0 bases, and 4 bases lay in between. The CDR3 is 12 residues long. The CDR3 nucleotides are TGTGCCTGGAGTCAGGTGAACACTGAAGCTTTCTTT. Its protein product is CAWSQVNTEAFF.

This clone has just a few counts. The chain joins TRBV28 to TRBJ1-1, with TRBD1 matching 8 bases. The CDR3 consists of 14 residues. Per germline, CDR1 MDHEN and CDR2 SYDVKM. The V and J ends lost 5 bases and 0 bases, in that order; junction bases with no gene match: 2. The DNA of the CDR3 is TGTGCCAGCAGTGCGGGACAGGTGAACACTGAAGCTTTCTTT. Translated: CASSAGQVNTEAFF.

V and J are TRBV15 and TRBJ1-1; the D gene is possibly TRBD1 (5 bases). Trimming shortened V by 1 base and J by 4 bases, and 10 bases separated the two germline ends. The CDR3 has 14 residues. Germline V CDR1 and CDR2: LNHNV, YYDKDF (reference sequence). The CDR3 sequence is CATSRGQRGTEAFF. The CDR3 DNA sequence: TGTGCCACCAGCAGAGGACAGCGAGGCACTGAAGCTTTCTTT.

This clone was seen a single time. The chain recombines TRBV18 with TRBJ2-7; D perhaps matches TRBD1 (8 bases). The CDR3 totals 15 residues. V was clipped by 3 bases and J by 1 base, with 13 bases between them. Germline values: CDR1 KGHSH, CDR2 LQKENI. The CDR3 region has the DNA TGTGCCAGCTCACCTACAGGGGGGGAGTCCTACGAGCAGTACTTC. Translating it yields CASSPTGGESYEQYF. The whole variable domain, remainder taken from reference TRBV18 and TRBJ2-7, is NAGVMQNPRHLVRRRGQEARLRCSPMKGHSHVYWYRQLPEEGLKFMVYLQKENIIDESGMPKERFSAEFPKEGPSILRIQQVVRGDSAAYFCASSPTGGESYEQYFGPGTRLTVT.

As concerns this clone: One junction end does not reproduce the germline sequence, and a read error may be involved. J is TRBJ1-6 and V is TRBV7-9; D remains ambiguous. The CDR3 runs to 18 residues. Germline values: CDR1 SEHNR, CDR2 FQNEAQ (reference sequence). In nucleotides, the CDR3 is TGTTCCAGCAGCTTAGGGCCGCCGCATGTCTCCTATAATTCACCCCTCCACTTT. Its protein is CSSSLGPPHVSYNSPLHF.

The chain uses TRBV6-6 and TRBJ1-1; D ambiguous. Germline V lookup: CDR1 MNHNY, CDR2 SVGAGI (reference sequence). V shed 6 bases and J shed 7 bases, with 9 bases lying between them. CDR3 size: 11 residues. Here the CDR3 DNA reads TGTGCCAGCAGGTCCGGGATTGAAGCTTTCTTT. Protein product: CASRSGIEAFF.

Notes on this clone: Germline and junction disagree at one end, which may indicate a read error. The chain joins TRBV7-9 to TRBJ1-2; TRBD1 agrees at 7 bases. The CDR3 consists of 18 residues. Germline-derived CDR1 and CDR2 are SEHNR and FQNEAQ (reference sequence). CDR3 protein: CSSSSPEDRVYLRYGYTF. Written as DNA, the CDR3 is TGTTCCAGCAGCTCTCCGGAAGACAGGGTGTATCTTAGGTATGGCTACACCTTC.

The chain links TRBV5-1 to TRBJ2-4; TRBD1 is a possible D gene (5 bases). Germline V gene data show CDR1 as SGHRS and CDR2 as YFSETQ. V dropped 4 bases and J dropped 12 bases, with 17 bases sitting between them. The CDR3 has 13 residues. The CDR3 reads CASSPWTPPAQYF. In DNA form, the CDR3 reads TGCGCCAGCAGCCCTTGGACACCCCCAGCTCAGTACTTC.

The V and J genes are TRBV29-1 and TRBJ2-7, with a tentative D call TRBD1 (6 bases). The CDR3 contains 16 residues. V lost 4 bases and J 0 bases, leaving 19 bases between the germline ends. Looked up from germline, CDR1 is SQVTM and CDR2 is ANQGSEA. The chain's CDR3 is CSVVAFQGRASYEQYF. Written as DNA, the CDR3 is TGCAGCGTTGTCGCCTTCCAGGGGCGGGCCTCCTACGAGCAGTACTTC.

In DNA, the CDR3 is TGTGCCATCAGTGACCTGCTGGCGGGAAATTACAATGAGCAGTTCTTC. This translates into CAISDLLAGNYNEQFF. The chain links TRBV10-3 to TRBJ2-1; perhaps TRBD2 as D (6 bases). The germline V gene encodes CDR1 ENHRY and CDR2 SYGVKD. The CDR3 has 16 amino acids. Trimming cost V 3 bases and J 4 bases, with 16 bases left between them.

On this clone: The junction departs from germline at one end; a sequencing error may be responsible. The chain is built from TRBV7-9 and TRBJ1-1; D may be TRBD1 (6 bases). The germline V gene encodes CDR1 SEHNR and CDR2 FQNEAQ (reference sequence). The CDR3 is 16 residues long. Here the CDR3 DNA reads TGTTCCAGCAGCTTAGTCGGGGGGCGGCAAAACACTGAAGCTTTCTTT. Protein: CSSSLVGGRQNTEAFF.

The gene calls are TRBV30 and TRBJ1-1, with 9 bases aligning to TRBD1. This CDR3 is 12 amino acids long. CDR1 is GTSNPN, CDR2 SVGIG, per germline (reference sequence). Trimming took 5 bases from V and 7 from J; bases not matched to a gene: 5. The CDR3 region is CAWEQGASEAFF. CDR3 DNA: TGTGCCTGGGAACAGGGGGCGAGTGAAGCTTTCTTT. Complete variable domain (other parts from reference TRBV30 and TRBJ1-1): SQTIHQWPATLVQPVGSPLSLECTVEGTSNPNLYWYRQAAGRGLQLLFYSVGIGQISSEVPQNLSASRPQDRQFILSSKKLLLSDSGFYLCAWEQGASEAFFGQGTRLTVV.

This clone was observed a handful of times. The chain recombines TRBV7-9 with TRBJ2-3; 10 bases fit TRBD1. The V gene end was trimmed by 4 bases and the J gene end by 5 bases; junction bases not matched to a gene: 3. Per the germline V gene, CDR1 is SEHNR and CDR2 is FQNEAQ (reference sequence). The CDR3 loop spans 14 amino acids. CDR3 sequence (DNA): TGTGCCAGCAGCTCGACAGGGGGCGGAGATACGCAGTATTTT. Translated: CASSSTGGGDTQYF.

The V and J genes are TRBV7-8 and TRBJ1-4; a weak D match, TRBD1 (5 bases). The CDR3 extends over 17 amino acids. Looked up from germline, CDR1 is SGHVS and CDR2 is FQNEAQ. V gave up 5 bases and J gave up 0 bases, with 16 bases separating them. The CDR3: CASSRGRGDPTNEKLFF. The CDR3 coding sequence is TGTGCCAGCAGCCGTGGACGGGGGGATCCAACTAATGAAAAACTGTTTTTT.

This rearrangement joins TRBV30 to TRBJ1-4; D call uncertain. Trimming took off 5 bases at V and 8 bases at J, with 15 bases between the two ends. Germline lookup yields CDR1 GTSNPN and CDR2 SVGIG (reference sequence). This CDR3 region has 13 residues. CDR3 DNA: TGTGCCTGGGCGAGGGCGCCGGAGGAAAAACTGTTTTTT. Residues: CAWARAPEEKLFF.

V gene TRBV15 combines with J gene TRBJ2-7; 10 positions match TRBD2. The CDR3 sequence is 15 residues long. CDR1 and CDR2 (germline): LNHNV, YYDKDF (reference sequence). J gave up 6 bases and V 4 bases, and 9 bases lay outside the gene matches. The CDR3 DNA follows: TGTGCCACCAGCACGCCGCTAGCGGGAGTAAGCGAGCAGTACTTC. Translated: CATSTPLAGVSEQYF.

The chain recombines TRBV4-2 with TRBJ2-6; D perhaps matches TRBD2 (5 bases). The CDR3 is made up of 18 amino acids. From germline, CDR1 is LGHNA and CDR2 YNFKEQ. The ends were cut back, 0 bases at V and 0 bases at J, with 12 bases in the middle. The CDR3 here is CASSQDRSGSSGANVLTF. For the CDR3, the DNA is TGTGCCAGCAGCCAAGACCGGAGCGGTTCCTCTGGGGCCAACGTCCTGACTTTC.

This chain joins TRBV7-3 and TRBJ2-1; 12 nucleotides agree with TRBD1. The CDR3 consists of 17 residues. The germline V gene encodes CDR1 SGHTA and CDR2 FQGTGA. The V gene end was trimmed by 5 bases and the J gene end by 8 bases; junction bases not matched to a gene: 13. The CDR3 sequence is CASSPTLAGTGGYEQFF. CDR3 nucleotide sequence: TGTGCCAGCAGCCCAACTCTAGCCGGGACAGGGGGCTATGAGCAGTTCTTC.

This rearrangement joins TRBV9 to TRBJ2-4; 8 bases fit TRBD2. In germline, CDR1 is SGDLS, CDR2 YYNGEE. J gave up 9 bases and V 0 bases, and 8 bases lay outside the gene matches. The CDR3 is 15 residues long. The CDR3, as DNA: TGTGCCAGCAGCGTAGGCCGGGGACTAGATATCATTCAGTACTTC. Its protein is CASSVGRGLDIIQYF.